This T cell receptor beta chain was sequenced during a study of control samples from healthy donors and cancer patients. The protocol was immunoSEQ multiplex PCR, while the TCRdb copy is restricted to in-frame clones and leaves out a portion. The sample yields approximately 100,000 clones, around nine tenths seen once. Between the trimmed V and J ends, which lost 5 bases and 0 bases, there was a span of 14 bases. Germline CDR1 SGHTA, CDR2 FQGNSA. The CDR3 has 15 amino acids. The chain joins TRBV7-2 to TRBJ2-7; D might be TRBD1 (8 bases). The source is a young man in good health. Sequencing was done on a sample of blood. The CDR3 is CASSDYRGGSYEQYF. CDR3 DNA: TGTGCCAGCAGCGACTACAGGGGGGGCTCCTACGAGCAGTACTTC. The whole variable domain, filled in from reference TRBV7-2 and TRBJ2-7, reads GAGVSQSPSNKVTEKGKDVELRCDPISGHTALYWYRQSLGQGLEFLIYFQGNSAPDKSGLPSDRFSAERTGGSVSTLTIQRTQQEDSAVYLCASSDYRGGSYEQYFGPGTRLTVT.